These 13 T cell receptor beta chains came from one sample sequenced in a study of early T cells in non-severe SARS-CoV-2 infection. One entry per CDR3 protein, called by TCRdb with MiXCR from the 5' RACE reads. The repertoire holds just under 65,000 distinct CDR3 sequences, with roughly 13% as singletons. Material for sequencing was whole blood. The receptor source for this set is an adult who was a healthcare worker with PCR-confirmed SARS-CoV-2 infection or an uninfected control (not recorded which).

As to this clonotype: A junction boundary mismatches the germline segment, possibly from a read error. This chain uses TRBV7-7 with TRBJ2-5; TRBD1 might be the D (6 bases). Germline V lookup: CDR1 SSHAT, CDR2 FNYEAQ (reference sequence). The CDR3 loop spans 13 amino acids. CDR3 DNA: TGTGCTAGCAGCTTAGGGGACACGGCGACCCAGTACTTC. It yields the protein CASSLGDTATQYF.

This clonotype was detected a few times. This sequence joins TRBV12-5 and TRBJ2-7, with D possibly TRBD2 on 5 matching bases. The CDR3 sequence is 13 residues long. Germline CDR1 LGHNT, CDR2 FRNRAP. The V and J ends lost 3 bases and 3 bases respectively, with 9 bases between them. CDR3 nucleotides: TGTGCTAGTGGTTTTGGACTTCGCTACGAGCAGTACTTC. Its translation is CASGFGLRYEQYF.

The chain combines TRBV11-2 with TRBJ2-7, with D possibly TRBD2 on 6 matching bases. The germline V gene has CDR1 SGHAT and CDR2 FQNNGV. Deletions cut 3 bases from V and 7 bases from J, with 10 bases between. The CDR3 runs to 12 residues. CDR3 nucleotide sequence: TGTGCCAGCAGCTTGGCGGGGAAAGAGCAGTACTTC. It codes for CASSLAGKEQYF.

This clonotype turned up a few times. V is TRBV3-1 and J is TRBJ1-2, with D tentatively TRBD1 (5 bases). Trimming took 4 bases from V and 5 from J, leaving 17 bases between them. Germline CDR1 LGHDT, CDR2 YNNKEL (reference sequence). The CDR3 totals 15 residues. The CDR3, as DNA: TGTGCCAGCAGCCCCGGGGGACTGACTTATTATGGCTACACCTTC. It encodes CASSPGGLTYYGYTF.

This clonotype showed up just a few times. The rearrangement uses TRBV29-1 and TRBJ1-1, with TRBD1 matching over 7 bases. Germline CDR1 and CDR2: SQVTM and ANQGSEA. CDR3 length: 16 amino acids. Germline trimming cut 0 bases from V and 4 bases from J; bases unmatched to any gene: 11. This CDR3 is CSVEEVGDSVSTEAFF. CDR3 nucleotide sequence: TGCAGCGTTGAAGAAGTGGGGGACAGCGTGAGCACTGAAGCTTTCTTT.

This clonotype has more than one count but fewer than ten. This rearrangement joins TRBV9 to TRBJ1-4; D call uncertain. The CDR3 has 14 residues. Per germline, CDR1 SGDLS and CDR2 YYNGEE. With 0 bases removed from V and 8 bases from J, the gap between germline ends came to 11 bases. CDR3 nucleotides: TGTGCCAGCAGCGTAGAAGGGAATCGGGAAAAACTGTTTTTT. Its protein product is CASSVEGNREKLFF.

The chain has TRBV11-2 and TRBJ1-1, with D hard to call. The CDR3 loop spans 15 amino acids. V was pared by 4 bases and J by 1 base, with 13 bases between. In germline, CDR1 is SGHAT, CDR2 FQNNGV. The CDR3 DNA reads TGTGCCAGCAGCTCGACCATGACGGGGAACACTGAAGCTTTCTTT. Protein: CASSSTMTGNTEAFF.

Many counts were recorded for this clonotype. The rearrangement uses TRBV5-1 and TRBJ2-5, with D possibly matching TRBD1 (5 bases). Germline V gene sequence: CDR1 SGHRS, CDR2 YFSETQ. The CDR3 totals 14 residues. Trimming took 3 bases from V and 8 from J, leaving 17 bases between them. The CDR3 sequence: CASSSRQGTSTQYF. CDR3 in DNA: TGCGCCAGCAGCTCCCGTCAGGGCACAAGTACCCAGTACTTC.

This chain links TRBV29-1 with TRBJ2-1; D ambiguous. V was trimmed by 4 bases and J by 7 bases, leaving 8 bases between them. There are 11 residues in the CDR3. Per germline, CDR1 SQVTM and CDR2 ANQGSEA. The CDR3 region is CSVVLGNEQFF. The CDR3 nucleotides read TGCAGCGTTGTACTCGGGAATGAGCAGTTCTTC.

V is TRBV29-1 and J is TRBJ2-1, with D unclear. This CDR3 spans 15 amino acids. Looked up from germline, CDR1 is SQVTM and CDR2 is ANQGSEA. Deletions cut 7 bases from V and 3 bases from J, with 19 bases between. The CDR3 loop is CSATLGETVYNEQFF. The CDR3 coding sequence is TGCAGCGCCACACTCGGCGAAACTGTCTACAATGAGCAGTTCTTC.

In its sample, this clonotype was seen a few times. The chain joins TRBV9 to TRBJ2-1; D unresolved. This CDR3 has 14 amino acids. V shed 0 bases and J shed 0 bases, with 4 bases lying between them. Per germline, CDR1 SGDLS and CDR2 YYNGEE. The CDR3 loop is CASSVGTSYNEQFF. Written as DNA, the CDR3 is TGTGCCAGCAGCGTAGGGACCTCCTACAATGAGCAGTTCTTC.

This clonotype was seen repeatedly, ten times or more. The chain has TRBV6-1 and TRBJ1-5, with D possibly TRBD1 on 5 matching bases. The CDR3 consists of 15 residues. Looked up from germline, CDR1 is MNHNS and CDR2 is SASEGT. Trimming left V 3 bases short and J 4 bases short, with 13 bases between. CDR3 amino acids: CASSEFGAGNQPQHF. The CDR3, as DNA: TGTGCCAGCAGTGAGTTTGGGGCGGGAAATCAGCCCCAGCATTTT.

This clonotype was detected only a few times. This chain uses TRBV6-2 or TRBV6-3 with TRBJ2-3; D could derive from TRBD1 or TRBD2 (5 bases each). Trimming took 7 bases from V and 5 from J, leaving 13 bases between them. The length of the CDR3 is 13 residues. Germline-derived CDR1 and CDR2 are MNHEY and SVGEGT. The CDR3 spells CASTWGGGDTQYF. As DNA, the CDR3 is TGTGCCAGCACCTGGGGCGGAGGAGATACGCAGTATTTT.